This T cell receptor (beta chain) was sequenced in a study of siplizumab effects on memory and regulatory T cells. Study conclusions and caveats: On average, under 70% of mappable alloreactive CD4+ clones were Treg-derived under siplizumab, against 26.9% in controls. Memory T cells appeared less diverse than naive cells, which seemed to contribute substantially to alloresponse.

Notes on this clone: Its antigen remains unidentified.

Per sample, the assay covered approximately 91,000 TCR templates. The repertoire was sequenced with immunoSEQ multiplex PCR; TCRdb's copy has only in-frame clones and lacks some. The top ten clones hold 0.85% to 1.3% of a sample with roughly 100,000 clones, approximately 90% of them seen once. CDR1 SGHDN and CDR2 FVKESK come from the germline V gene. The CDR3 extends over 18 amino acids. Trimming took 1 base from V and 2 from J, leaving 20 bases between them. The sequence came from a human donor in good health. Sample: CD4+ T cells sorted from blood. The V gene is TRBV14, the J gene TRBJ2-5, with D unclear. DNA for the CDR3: TGTGCCAGCAGCCAAGTCGGCGAAGTTCTGGGTCGGCAAGAGACCCAGTACTTC. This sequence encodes CASSQVGEVLGRQETQYF.